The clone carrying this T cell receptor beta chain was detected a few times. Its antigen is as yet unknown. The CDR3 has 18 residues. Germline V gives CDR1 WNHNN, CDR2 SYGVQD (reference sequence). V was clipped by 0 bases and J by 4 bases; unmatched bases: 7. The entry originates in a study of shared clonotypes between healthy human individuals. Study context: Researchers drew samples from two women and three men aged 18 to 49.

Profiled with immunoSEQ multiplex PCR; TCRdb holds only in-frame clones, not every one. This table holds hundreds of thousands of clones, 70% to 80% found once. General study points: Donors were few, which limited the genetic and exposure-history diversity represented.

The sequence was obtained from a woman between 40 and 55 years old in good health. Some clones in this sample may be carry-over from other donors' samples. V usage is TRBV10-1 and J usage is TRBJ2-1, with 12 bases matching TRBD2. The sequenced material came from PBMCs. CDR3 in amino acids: CASSESIRGTSGYNEQFF. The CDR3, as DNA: TGCGCCAGCAGTGAGTCGATTAGAGGGACTAGCGGGTACAATGAGCAGTTCTTC.